This TCR beta chain derives from a study of OX40 agonist ivuxolimab in advanced cancers. For the study at large: Past anti-PD-1, anti-PD-L1 or anti-CTLA-4 therapy was accepted, and 30% to 45% had received some. Overall study results and limits: Averaged across samples, CD8+ T cells carried more expanded clones than CD4+ did.

Germline CDR1 SGHTS, CDR2 YDEGEE. This CDR3 has 14 residues. V dropped 0 bases and J dropped 4; count of bases not matched to a gene: 3. The repertoire was sequenced with immunoSEQ multiplex PCR; TCRdb's copy has only in-frame clones and lacks some. The table includes 75,000 to 100,000 clones, approximately 91% detected once. In the case of this clone: As yet, its antigen is unknown.

The starting material was CD4+ or CD8+ T cells sorted from blood, obtained in a trial of the OX40 agonist ivuxolimab. This sequence was found in an adult with an advanced solid tumor such as melanoma, head and neck, liver or kidney cancer. This chain joins TRBV5-8 and TRBJ2-7, with TRBD2 identical over 8 bases. The CDR3 DNA is TGTGCCAGCAGCTTGGATCCGGGAGGGTACGAGCAGTACTTC. Translated, it gives CASSLDPGGYEQYF.